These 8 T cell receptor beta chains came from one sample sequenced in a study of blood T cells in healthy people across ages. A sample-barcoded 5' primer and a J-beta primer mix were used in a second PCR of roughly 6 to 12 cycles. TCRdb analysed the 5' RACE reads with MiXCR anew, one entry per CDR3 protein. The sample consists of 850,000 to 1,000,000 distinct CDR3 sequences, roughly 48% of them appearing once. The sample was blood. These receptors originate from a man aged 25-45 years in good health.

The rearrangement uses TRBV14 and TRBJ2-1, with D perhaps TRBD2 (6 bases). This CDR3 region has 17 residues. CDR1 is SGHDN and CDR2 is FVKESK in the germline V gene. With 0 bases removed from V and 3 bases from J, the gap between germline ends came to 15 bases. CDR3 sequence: CASSQDLGGGLYNEQFF. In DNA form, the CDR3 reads TGTGCCAGCAGCCAAGATCTTGGGGGAGGACTCTACAATGAGCAGTTCTTC.

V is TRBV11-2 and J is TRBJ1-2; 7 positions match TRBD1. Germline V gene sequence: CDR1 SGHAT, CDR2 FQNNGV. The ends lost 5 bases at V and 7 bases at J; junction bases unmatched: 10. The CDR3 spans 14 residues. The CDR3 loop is CASSLGGARSGYTF. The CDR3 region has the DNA TGTGCCAGCAGCCTAGGGGGCGCGAGGAGTGGCTACACCTTC.

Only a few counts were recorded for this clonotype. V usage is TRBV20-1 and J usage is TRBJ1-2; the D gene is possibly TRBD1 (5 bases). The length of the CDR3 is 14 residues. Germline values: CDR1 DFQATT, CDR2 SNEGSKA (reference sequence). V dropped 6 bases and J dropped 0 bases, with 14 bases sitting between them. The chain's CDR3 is CSAPPTGTNYGYTF. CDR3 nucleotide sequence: TGCAGTGCCCCCCCCACAGGAACTAACTATGGCTACACCTTC.

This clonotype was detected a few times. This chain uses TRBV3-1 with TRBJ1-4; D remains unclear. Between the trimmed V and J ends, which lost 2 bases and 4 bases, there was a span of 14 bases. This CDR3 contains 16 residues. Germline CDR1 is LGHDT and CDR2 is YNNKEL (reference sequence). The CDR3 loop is CASSQRRQSDNEKLFF. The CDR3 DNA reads TGTGCCAGCAGCCAAAGACGTCAGTCCGATAATGAAAAACTGTTTTTT.

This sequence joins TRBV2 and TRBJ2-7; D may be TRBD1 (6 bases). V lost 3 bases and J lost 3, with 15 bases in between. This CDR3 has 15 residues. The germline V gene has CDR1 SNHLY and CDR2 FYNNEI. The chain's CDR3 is CASSDGGHRNYEQYF. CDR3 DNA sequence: TGTGCCAGCAGTGATGGGGGACACCGAAACTACGAGCAGTACTTC. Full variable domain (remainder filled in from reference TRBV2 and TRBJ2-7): EPEVTQTPSHQVTQMGQEVILRCVPISNHLYFYWYRQILGQKVEFLVSFYNNEISEKSEIFDDQFSVERPDGSNFTLKIRSTKLEDSAMYFCASSDGGHRNYEQYFGPGTRLTVT.

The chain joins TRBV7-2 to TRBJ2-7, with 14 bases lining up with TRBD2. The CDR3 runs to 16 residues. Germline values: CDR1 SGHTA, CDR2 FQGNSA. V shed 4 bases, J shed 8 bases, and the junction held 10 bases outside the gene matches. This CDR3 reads CASSWTTSGGGPQQYF. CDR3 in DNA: TGTGCCAGCAGCTGGACGACTAGCGGGGGGGGACCACAGCAGTACTTC. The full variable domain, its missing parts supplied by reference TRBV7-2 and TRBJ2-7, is GAGVSQSPSNKVTEKGKDVELRCDPISGHTALYWYRQSLGQGLEFLIYFQGNSAPDKSGLPSDRFSAERTGGSVSTLTIQRTQQEDSAVYLCASSWTTSGGGPQQYFGPGTRLTVT.

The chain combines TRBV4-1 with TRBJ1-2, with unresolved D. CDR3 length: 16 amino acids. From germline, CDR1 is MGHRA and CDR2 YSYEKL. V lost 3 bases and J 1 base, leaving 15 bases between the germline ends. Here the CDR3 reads CASSHVSSSLNYGYTF. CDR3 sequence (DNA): TGCGCCAGCAGCCATGTGAGTTCCAGCCTTAACTATGGCTACACCTTC.

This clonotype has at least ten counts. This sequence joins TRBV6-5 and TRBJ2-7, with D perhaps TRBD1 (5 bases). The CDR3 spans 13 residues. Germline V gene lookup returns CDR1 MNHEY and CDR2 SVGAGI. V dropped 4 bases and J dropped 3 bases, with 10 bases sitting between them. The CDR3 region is CASSFGRDYEQYF. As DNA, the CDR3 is TGTGCCAGCAGTTTTGGCAGGGACTACGAGCAGTACTTC.